This record covers a single T cell receptor beta chain. As yet, its antigen is unknown. The data are from a study of cytomegalovirus exposure and HLA in healthy donors. Turning to the study itself: There were 90 million to 140 million unique TCR beta sequences, drawn from roughly 200 million T cells, in an earlier analysis.

Study results and limitations: Most TCRs appeared rarely, but some public TCRs recurred in many donors. An analysis that came later showed most CMV-associated TCR beta chains appearing HLA-restricted. Per a prior analysis, the majority of TCR beta V segments were productive roughly 90% or roughly 30% of the time.

The CDR3 consists of 13 residues. In germline, CDR1 is GTSNPN, CDR2 SVGIG (reference sequence). V trimming: 7 bases; J trimming: 6 bases; junction bases outside the gene matches: 11. Amplification used 60 Vbeta primers and 13 Jbeta primers. This table comes from immunoSEQ multiplex PCR, and its TCRdb copy is limited to in-frame clones, with some not included. This table holds roughly 230,000 clones, 92% found once. Sample: PBMCs. The V and J genes are TRBV30 and TRBJ2-7; 8 bases agree with TRBD2. This clonotype was obtained from a girl aged 2 to 9 in good health and CMV-seronegative. The CDR3 nucleotides are TGTGCCTTCGAGGGGAAGCGGGGGATCGAGCAGTACTTC. As protein: CAFEGKRGIEQYF.